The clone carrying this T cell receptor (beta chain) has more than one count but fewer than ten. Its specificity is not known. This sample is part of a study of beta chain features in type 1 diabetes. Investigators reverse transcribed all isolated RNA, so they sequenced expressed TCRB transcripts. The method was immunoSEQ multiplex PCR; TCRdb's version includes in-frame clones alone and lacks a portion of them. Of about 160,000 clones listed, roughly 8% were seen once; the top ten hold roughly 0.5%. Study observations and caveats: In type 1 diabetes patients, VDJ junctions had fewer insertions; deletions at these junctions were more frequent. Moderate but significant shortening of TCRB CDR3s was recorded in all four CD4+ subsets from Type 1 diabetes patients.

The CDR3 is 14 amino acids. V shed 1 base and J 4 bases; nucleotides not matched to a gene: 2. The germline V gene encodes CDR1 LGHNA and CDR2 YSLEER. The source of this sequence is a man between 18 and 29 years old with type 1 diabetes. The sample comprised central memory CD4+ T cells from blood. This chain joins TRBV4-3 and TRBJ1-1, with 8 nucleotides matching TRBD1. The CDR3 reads CASSQAGGGTEAFF. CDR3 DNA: TGCGCCAGCAGCCAAGCAGGGGGCGGCACTGAAGCTTTCTTT.